This TCR beta chain was recorded in a study of blood T cells in healthy people across ages (dated by TCRdb to between 2015 and 2016). The study in broad terms: In model experiments, roughly one uniquely barcoded TCR beta cDNA molecule per two T cells was captured by template switching. The donors were divided into four age groups: young (average about 15 years), middle-aged (about 40), aged (approximately 64) and long-lived (roughly 82). To avoid experimental bias, donors of different ages were spread randomly across the sequencing lanes. To track age-related changes in TCR beta repertoire diversity, the study relied on deep sequencing normalized with unique cDNA molecular identifiers. For two donors (one aged 18 to 30 and one aged 80 or older), the study analyzed two additional independent replicas of 1 million unique cDNA reads from the same blood draw.

Library preparation was by 5' RACE. TCRdb records Illumina HiSeq 2500 as the sequencer. A second PCR of 7 to 11 cycles was performed with a sample-barcoded 5' primer and a J-beta primer mix. A template-switch 5' adaptor carrying 12 random nucleotides introduced a unique molecular identifier onto each TCR beta cDNA molecule. Each sample yielded at least 3 million CDR3-containing paired-end reads. All of the RNA was converted into first-strand cDNA using the Mint cDNA synthesis kit, with a TRBC-specific oligonucleotide serving as the primer. All cDNA was treated with uracil-DNA glycosylase and then went through a first 18-cycle PCR with the universal primers M1SS and BC2_uni_R. The authors' pipeline ran thus. For normalization, 1 million high-quality reads were randomly selected from each sample, with every read carrying a distinct molecular identifier. Reads with shared molecular identifiers were discarded instead of being binned into consensus sequences. CDR3 identification, clonotype clustering and error correction used MiTCR with a Q25 quality threshold and the strictest error-elimination algorithm. A nonparametric unseen species model with Euler transformation was used to estimate lower-bound total TCR beta diversity. TCRdb reprocessing: public reads trimmed at Q25 with fastp, clones called with MiXCR, in-frame beta chains kept. Every entry covers one CDR3 protein and lists the most common genes and DNA from its rows. TCRdb, not the authors, supplied the V and J calls. The sample has some 900,000 distinct CDR3 sequences on record, roughly 52% of them singletons. About an eighth of the sample lies in the top ten.

What the authors observed across the whole study: Observed TCR beta diversity per million T cells fell roughly linearly with age, and a significant reduction was already apparent by age roughly 40. The percentage of naive T cells measured by flow cytometry correlated strongly with observed TCR beta diversity. Compared with the aged group, the long-lived group had more naive CD4+ T cells, fewer expanded clones and increased TCR diversity, suggesting age selection. Because the CMV infection status of the donors was unknown, age-related changes in expanded clonotypes may potentially have been confounded. Estimates of total diversity from one million sequenced T cells were regarded as lower bounds and underestimates. Since profiling was done on bulk unsorted PBMCs, naive and antigen-experienced compartments could not be conclusively compared.

The 39 donors, aged about 6 to 95 years, were systemically healthy Caucasian individuals from Russia. Ten milliliters of peripheral blood were drawn from each donor into EDTA-treated Vacutainer tubes. Ficoll-Paque density-gradient centrifugation was used to isolate PBMCs, with at least 6.5 million per sample. Total RNA was extracted from PBMCs with Trizol reagent, with at least 6 micrograms obtained per sample. For every donor, flow cytometry on a PBMC aliquot measured the percentage of naive CD45RAhigh/CD27high T cells. Per the germline V gene (reference sequence), LGHDT is the CDR1 and YNNKEL is the CDR2. The cysteine opens and the phenylalanine closes a CDR3 of 17 amino acids. The only DNA kept is the CDR3, 51 bases in frame from the first base. V is pruned by 0 bases and J by 0 bases, leaving 5 bases of the junction without a gene match. This clonotype was seen more than once but under ten times. Its antigen is unknown. Base qualities are not at hand, and no much larger clone is one base apart.

The clonotype originates from a man between 25 and 39 years old in good health. Sequences were obtained from blood. In this chain, TRBV3-1 is recombined with TRBJ2-1, and 7 junction bases match TRBD2. At the DNA level, the sequence is TGTGCCAGCAGCCAAGAAACAGCGGGGCACTCCTACAATGAGCAGTTCTTC. Translated, this gives CASSQETAGHSYNEQFF.